Presented here are 3 T cell receptor beta chains from one specimen sequenced in a study of blood T cells in healthy people across ages. A second PCR, run for roughly 7 to 12 cycles, used a sample-barcoded 5' primer plus a J-beta primer mix. One entry per CDR3 protein, called by TCRdb with MiXCR from the 5' RACE reads. The table has 920,000 or so distinct CDR3 sequences, more than 35% seen once. Sample: blood. The receptors come from a woman aged 55-70 years in good health.

This clonotype has only a few counts. This chain joins TRBV9 and TRBJ2-1; D is unclear. This CDR3 has 16 amino acids. CDR1 is SGDLS, CDR2 YYNGEE, per germline. Trimming pared 0 bases from V and 2 bases from J, leaving 12 bases between. CDR3 sequence (DNA): TGTGCCAGCAGCGTAGACGATGGCCAAACCTACAATGAGCAGTTCTTC. Its translation is CASSVDDGQTYNEQFF.

The chain employs TRBV9 and TRBJ1-1; D may be TRBD1 (5 bases). The CDR3 loop spans 14 amino acids. V was clipped by 2 bases and J by 1 base, with 9 bases between them. The germline CDR1 and CDR2 sequences are SGDLS and YYNGEE. CDR3 sequence reads: CASSVGDGNTEAFF. In nucleotides, the CDR3 is TGTGCCAGCAGCGTTGGGGACGGGAACACTGAAGCTTTCTTT.

This clonotype was seen a handful of times. CDR3 nucleotide sequence: TGCGCCAGCAGCCCGGTTTGGTCCTATAATTCACCCCTCCACTTT. This codes for CASSPVWSYNSPLHF. The chain employs TRBV4-1 and TRBJ1-6; D is unresolved. Germline CDR1 is MGHRA and CDR2 is YSYEKL. Trimming stripped 4 bases from V and 1 base from J, with 8 bases between. This CDR3 is built from 15 residues.